The rows below give T cell receptor beta chains drawn from one sample of a study of T-cell memory formation after mild COVID-19. Using its own MiXCR run on the 5' RACE reads, TCRdb lists one record per CDR3 protein. The sample lists fewer than 450,000 distinct CDR3 sequences; approximately 21% were seen once. The sample taken for sequencing was PBMCs or a T cell subset sorted from them (not recorded which). The receptor set was obtained from an adult woman who had mild COVID-19 (a few samples of this study predate the infection). Cell type and time point are not known. Both conserved end residues are part of each CDR3. A D gene is named only where the DNA matches it firmly. The size field is filled for only some rows; it gives once, few, many or a size class.

j_gene	d_gene	v_gene	abundance	CDR3nt	CDR3aa
TRBJ2-1	-	TRBV24-1	-	TGTGACACCAGTGATAGGCGTGTGGGCCCGCAGTTCTTC	CDTSDRRVGPQFF
TRBJ2-7	TRBD2	TRBV10-3	-	TGTGCCATCAGCCACACTAGCGGGGGGGCCGACGAGCAGTACTTC	CAISHTSGGADEQYF
TRBJ2-3	-	TRBV11-2	few	TGTGCCAGCAGCTGGGGTATAGATACGCAGTATTTT	CASSWGIDTQYF
TRBJ2-2	-	TRBV6-4	few	TGTGCCAGCAGCTCAAGCCGAGATGGGTACACCGGGGAGCTGTTTTTT	CASSSSRDGYTGELFF
TRBJ1-2	-	TRBV29-1	few	TGCAGCGGCTGGAGTACCTATGGCTACACCTTC	CSGWSTYGYTF
TRBJ1-2	-	TRBV9	many	TGTGCCAGCACCGGGGCCCGGGACGCCTCAGTGGACGGTAACTATGGCTACACCTTC	CASTGARDASVDGNYGYTF
TRBJ1-1	-	TRBV12-3/TRBV12-4	-	TGTGCCAGCAGTTATGTTCCCGGGAACACTGAAGCTTTCTTT	CASSYVPGNTEAFF
TRBJ2-1	-	TRBV18	few	TGTGCCAGCTCACCCCGGTCCAGCGGAGACTACAATGAGCAGTTCTTC	CASSPRSSGDYNEQFF
TRBJ2-1	TRBD1	TRBV20-1	once	TGCAGTGCTAGGGCCCCCCTCCGGGACAGGGGTTTAGGTGAGCAGTTCTTC	CSARAPLRDRGLGEQFF
TRBJ1-3	-	TRBV7-8	-	TGTGCCAGCAGCTGGAGGGAGTCTGGAAACACCATATATTTT	CASSWRESGNTIYF
TRBJ1-2	-	TRBV12-3/TRBV12-4	-	TGTGCCAGCAGTTTGTCCCCCGGGAGCTATGGCTACACCTTC	CASSLSPGSYGYTF
TRBJ2-5	-	TRBV12-3/TRBV12-4	few	TGTGCCAGCACCCGTACCGGACTCCAAGAGACCCAGTACTTC	CASTRTGLQETQYF
TRBJ2-7	TRBD1	TRBV12-3/TRBV12-4	-	TGTGCCAGCAGTCCTGGGACAGGCTATGCCTACGAGCAGTACTTC	CASSPGTGYAYEQYF
TRBJ1-5	-	TRBV7-9	-	TGTGCCAGCAGCCAGGTGGGGGAGCCCCAGCATTTT	CASSQVGEPQHF
TRBJ1-1	TRBD1	TRBV15	few	TGTGCCACCAGCAAGCCCCGGGACAGGGTTACTCTGAACACTGAAGCTTTCTTT	CATSKPRDRVTLNTEAFF
TRBJ2-1	TRBD2	TRBV19	-	TGTGCCAGTACGGAGCGGGAGGACAATGAGCAGTTCTTC	CASTEREDNEQFF
TRBJ2-3	-	TRBV7-9	-	TGTGCCAGCAGCTCCGCCGGGGCCCTCACAGATACGCAGTATTTT	CASSSAGALTDTQYF
TRBJ1-1	-	TRBV12-3/TRBV12-4	few	TGTGCCAGCAGCCGAGGGGCGTCGACTGAAGCTTTCTTT	CASSRGASTEAFF
TRBJ1-1	-	TRBV20-1	few	TGCAGTGCTAGTTCCGGGCTGAACACTGAAGCTTTCTTT	CSASSGLNTEAFF